Listed here are 26 T cell receptor beta chains from one sample, sequenced in a study of OX40 agonist ivuxolimab in advanced cancers. Generated by immunoSEQ multiplex PCR, the TCRdb table keeps only in-frame clones and is missing some. The sample has tens of thousands of clones; 65% to 90% are singletons. The material sequenced was CD4+ or CD8+ T cells sorted from blood, taken in a trial of the OX40 agonist ivuxolimab. These receptors were taken from an adult with an advanced solid tumor such as melanoma, head and neck, liver or kidney cancer.

The rearrangement links TRBV6-5 to TRBJ1-4; D gene unclear. The V end lost 0 bases, the J end lost 0 bases, and 5 bases lay between the germline ends. Germline V gives CDR1 MNHEY, CDR2 SVGAGI. The CDR3 covers 15 residues. CDR3 nucleotides: TGTGCCAGCAGTTACTCTCAGTCAACTAATGAAAAACTGTTTTTT. Translation: CASSYSQSTNEKLFF.

The chain joins TRBV5-1 to TRBJ2-7; D may be TRBD1 or TRBD2 (6 bases each). Trimming shortened V by 1 base and J by 3 bases, and 17 bases separated the two germline ends. CDR1 and CDR2 from the germline V gene are SGHRS and YFSETQ. The CDR3 consists of 16 residues. The CDR3 DNA reads as TGCGCCAGCAGCTTGCGGGGGCCCCAGGAGAACTACGAGCAGTACTTC. This encodes CASSLRGPQENYEQYF.

This clone was picked up one time. This chain connects TRBV7-2 to TRBJ2-5; no clear D. Germline CDR1 reads SGHTA; CDR2 reads FQGNSA. The CDR3 extends over 17 amino acids. With 5 bases removed from V and 5 bases from J, the gap between germline ends came to 24 bases. The CDR3 sequence is CASSKFQYRGRGETQYF. The CDR3, as DNA: TGTGCCAGCAGCAAATTCCAATATAGAGGCCGAGGTGAGACCCAGTACTTC.

With respect to this clone: The sample contains more than one DNA sequence encoding this CDR3. The chain combines TRBV18 with TRBJ2-3, with D unclear. This CDR3 contains 13 residues. V was shortened by 0 bases and J by 3 bases, with 4 bases between the two germline ends. CDR1 is KGHSH, CDR2 LQKENI, per germline. The CDR3 loop is CASSPPSTDTQYF. DNA of the CDR3: TGTGCCAGCTCACCACCAAGTACAGATACGCAGTATTTT.

This clone was counted a single time. The chain has TRBV5-1 and TRBJ2-3; D is possibly TRBD1 or TRBD2 (5 bases each). The germline gives CDR1 SGHRS, CDR2 YFSETQ. The V end was cut by 0 bases, the J end by 1 base, with 9 bases between. There are 15 residues in the CDR3. The CDR3 here is CASSLDGARTDTQYF. CDR3 nucleotides: TGCGCCAGCAGCTTGGACGGGGCGCGCACAGATACGCAGTATTTT.

The gene calls are TRBV18 and TRBJ2-2, with a tentative D call TRBD2 (6 bases). The CDR3 consists of 14 residues. Germline values: CDR1 KGHSH, CDR2 LQKENI. V lost 10 bases and J lost 6, with 18 bases in between. CDR3 loop: CANLFSGRSGELFF. CDR3 coding DNA: TGTGCCAACCTATTCTCGGGGAGGTCCGGGGAGCTGTTTTTT.

The rearrangement joins TRBV5-1 to TRBJ2-2; 8 bases map to TRBD2. The CDR3 loop spans 16 amino acids. Germline loops: CDR1 SGHRS, CDR2 YFSETQ. V trimming: 2 bases; J trimming: 0 bases; junction bases outside the gene matches: 3. The CDR3 loop is CASSFSRGANTGELFF. The CDR3 DNA follows: TGCGCCAGCAGCTTTTCGCGGGGGGCGAACACCGGGGAGCTGTTTTTT. Together with reference TRBV5-1 and TRBJ2-2, the CDR3 gives the full variable domain: KAGVTQTPRYLIKTRGQQVTLSCSPISGHRSVSWYQQTPGQGLQFLFEYFSETQRNKGNFPGRFSGRQFSNSRSEMNVSTLELGDSALYLCASSFSRGANTGELFFGEGSRLTVL.

The chain employs TRBV18 and TRBJ2-1; 7 bases line up with TRBD1. The germline V gene has CDR1 KGHSH and CDR2 LQKENI. With 3 bases clipped from V and 0 bases from J, the junction kept 2 bases outside the gene matches. CDR3 length equals 15 residues. The CDR3 nucleotides read TGTGCCAGCTCACCGGGACAGAGCTCCTACAATGAGCAGTTCTTC. It translates to CASSPGQSSYNEQFF.

This chain links TRBV12-5 with TRBJ1-1; D is uncertain. Per the germline V gene, CDR1 is LGHNT and CDR2 is FRNRAP. The CDR3 spans 13 residues. Deletions cut 1 base from V and 11 bases from J, with 14 bases between. The CDR3 sequence: CASGLGSGVNAFF. The DNA for the CDR3 is TGTGCTAGTGGTTTGGGTTCGGGTGTGAATGCTTTCTTT.

There are a few counts of this clone. The chain has TRBV6-6 and TRBJ2-1; possible D gene TRBD1, 6 bases. Germline V gives CDR1 MNHNY, CDR2 SVGAGI (reference sequence). The CDR3 consists of 15 residues. Trimming cost V 2 bases and J 9 bases, with 17 bases left between them. CDR3 coding DNA: TGTGCCAGCAGTTACCCAGGGGAGCGTTTAGGTGAGCAGTTCTTC. Amino acids: CASSYPGERLGEQFF.

This clone has only one observation. The rearrangement uses TRBV18 and TRBJ2-5, with D uncertain. Germline loops: CDR1 KGHSH, CDR2 LQKENI. The CDR3 totals 14 residues. V lost 3 bases and J lost 4, with 12 bases in between. The CDR3 region is CASSPPDAPETQYF. CDR3 nucleotide sequence: TGTGCCAGCTCACCCCCCGACGCGCCAGAGACCCAGTACTTC.

This chain links TRBV30 with TRBJ1-2; 8 nucleotides align to TRBD1. The CDR3 spans 15 residues. Trimming at V came to 2 bases and at J to 6 bases, leaving 11 bases not matched to a gene. Germline V gives CDR1 GTSNPN, CDR2 SVGIG (reference sequence). The CDR3 nucleotides read TGTGCCTGGAGTATTCCGACAGGGGTAGGCCATGGCTACACCTTC. Amino acid sequence: CAWSIPTGVGHGYTF.

V gene TRBV2 combines with J gene TRBJ2-3; either TRBD1 or TRBD2 may fit D (5 bases each). V lost 6 bases, J lost 1 base, and 11 bases lay in between. Germline CDR1 SNHLY, CDR2 FYNNEI. The CDR3 has 14 amino acids. CDR3 region: CASRNRDGTDTQYF. The DNA for the CDR3 is TGTGCCAGCAGGAACCGGGACGGCACAGATACGCAGTATTTT.

This clone was counted between two and nine times. The J gene is TRBJ2-7, the V gene TRBV6-5, with 9 bases matching TRBD1. This CDR3 is 14 amino acids long. The germline CDR1 and CDR2 sequences are MNHEY and SVGAGI. Trimming took 6 bases from V and 6 from J; bases not matched to a gene: 9. DNA for the CDR3: TGTGCCAGCAGCCTTCGGGGGACAGGGATCGAGCAGTACTTC. Translated, it gives CASSLRGTGIEQYF.

The chain has TRBV29-1 and TRBJ2-1; no clear D. From germline, CDR1 is SQVTM and CDR2 ANQGSEA. The V gene lost 0 bases and the J gene lost 7 bases, with 13 bases spanning the gap. This CDR3 comprises 14 residues. CDR3 nucleotide sequence: TGCAGCGTTGAAGATCCGGTTACCCTAAATGAGCAGTTCTTC. Translating it yields CSVEDPVTLNEQFF.

The V and J genes are TRBV5-1 and TRBJ1-4; D perhaps matches TRBD1 (6 bases). Deletions cut 0 bases from V and 7 bases from J, with 16 bases between. Germline V gives CDR1 SGHRS, CDR2 YFSETQ. This CDR3 comprises 16 residues. The CDR3 loop reads CASSLGGGRSSEKLFF. The DNA of the CDR3 is TGCGCCAGCAGCTTGGGCGGGGGCAGAAGCTCTGAAAAACTGTTTTTT.

This chain uses TRBV27 with TRBJ2-1, with 12 bases fitting TRBD2. Germline values: CDR1 MNHEY, CDR2 SMNVEV (reference sequence). CDR3 length: 15 residues. The V gene end was trimmed by 4 bases and the J gene end by 7 bases; junction bases not matched to a gene: 5. The CDR3 protein is CASSWRLAGGNEQFF. CDR3 DNA: TGTGCCAGCAGTTGGAGGCTAGCGGGAGGGAATGAGCAGTTCTTC.

The chain uses TRBV10-3 and TRBJ2-7; TRBD2 agrees at 9 bases. This CDR3 spans 16 amino acids. V lost 5 bases and J lost 1; bases outside the gene matches: 9. Germline V gives CDR1 ENHRY, CDR2 SYGVKD. As DNA, the CDR3 is TGTGCCATCAGTCCGATTAGCGGGAGAACGTCCTACGAGCAGTACTTC. Protein sequence: CAISPISGRTSYEQYF.

This clone occurred a few times. The chain links TRBV2 to TRBJ2-7; no firm D call. V was clipped by 10 bases and J by 0 bases, with 13 bases between them. The CDR3 is 13 residues long. Per the germline V gene, CDR1 is SNHLY and CDR2 is FYNNEI. CDR3 sequence (DNA): TGTGCCACCCTAGTGCAGGTCTCCTACGAGCAGTACTTC. Translating gives CATLVQVSYEQYF.

This chain links TRBV5-1 with TRBJ1-2; no firm D call. V lost 4 bases, J lost 8 bases, and 18 bases lay in between. This CDR3 comprises 14 residues. Per germline, CDR1 SGHRS and CDR2 YFSETQ. The CDR3 DNA reads TGCGCCAGCAGCCCTACGGACGGCTCGGGAGGCTACACCTTC. Translation gives CASSPTDGSGGYTF.

CDR3 protein: CASSLGQVTYGYTF. The CDR3 DNA reads as TGTGCCAGCAGCTTAGGGCAGGTGACTTATGGCTACACCTTC. This chain links TRBV7-8 with TRBJ1-2; D not certain. The V end was cut by 1 base, the J end by 5 bases, with 11 bases between. Per the germline V gene, CDR1 is SGHVS and CDR2 is FQNEAQ. The CDR3 covers 14 residues.

The J gene is TRBJ2-2, the V gene TRBV5-1; TRBD1 matches at 7 bases. This CDR3 is built from 16 residues. Germline loops: CDR1 SGHRS, CDR2 YFSETQ. V gave up 0 bases and J gave up 1 base; unmatched junction bases: 3. CDR3 in amino acids: CASSLGRTGNTGELFF. The CDR3 DNA reads as TGCGCCAGCAGCTTGGGCCGGACAGGGAACACCGGGGAGCTGTTTTTT.

This chain joins TRBV27 and TRBJ1-5; D is unclear. V dropped 5 bases and J dropped 0 bases, with 20 bases sitting between them. Per germline, CDR1 MNHEY and CDR2 SMNVEV (reference sequence). The CDR3 consists of 18 residues. CDR3 DNA: TGTGCCAGCAGTCCCCGCCGCAGACAAGGGCATAGCAATCAGCCCCAGCATTTT. It specifies CASSPRRRQGHSNQPQHF.

Here the CDR3 reads CASSQVSVSNQPQHF. CDR3 DNA: TGCGCCAGCAGCCAAGTATCCGTATCCAATCAGCCCCAGCATTTT. The chain recombines TRBV4-1 with TRBJ1-5; D not certain. Between the trimmed V and J ends, which lost 1 base and 3 bases, there was a span of 10 bases. This CDR3 spans 15 amino acids. Germline V lookup: CDR1 MGHRA, CDR2 YSYEKL.

This rearrangement joins TRBV4-1 to TRBJ2-3; D is possibly TRBD1 or TRBD2 (5 bases each). Trimming removed 6 bases from V and 0 bases from J, with 10 bases in between. The CDR3 totals 14 residues. Germline CDR1 reads MGHRA; CDR2 reads YSYEKL. CDR3 protein: CASSRDGSTDTQYF. The CDR3 DNA sequence: TGCGCCAGCAGTCGGGACGGCAGCACAGATACGCAGTATTTT.

V usage is TRBV10-1 and J usage is TRBJ2-3; 14 positions agree with TRBD2. The CDR3 length is 17 residues. Losses at the gene ends were 0 bases for V and 6 bases for J; bases not matched to a gene: 5. The V gene's germline CDR1 is WNHNN and CDR2 SYGVQD (reference sequence). CDR3 bases: TGCGCCAGCAGTGAGTCGACTAGCGGGAGGGCCGGGGATACGCAGTATTTT. Translating gives CASSESTSGRAGDTQYF.